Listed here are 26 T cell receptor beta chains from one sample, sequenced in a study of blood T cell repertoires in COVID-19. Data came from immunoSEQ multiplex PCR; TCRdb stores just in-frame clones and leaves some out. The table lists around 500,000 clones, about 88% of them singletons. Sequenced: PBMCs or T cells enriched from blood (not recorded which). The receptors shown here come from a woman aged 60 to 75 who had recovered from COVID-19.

The CDR3 coding sequence is TGTGCCAGCAGGGCCGATTATGGCTACACCTTC. Translation: CASRADYGYTF. The chain links TRBV2 to TRBJ1-2, with D unclear. CDR1 and CDR2 (germline): SNHLY, FYNNEI. V lost 6 bases, J lost 5 bases, and 7 bases lay in between. This CDR3 is 11 amino acids long.

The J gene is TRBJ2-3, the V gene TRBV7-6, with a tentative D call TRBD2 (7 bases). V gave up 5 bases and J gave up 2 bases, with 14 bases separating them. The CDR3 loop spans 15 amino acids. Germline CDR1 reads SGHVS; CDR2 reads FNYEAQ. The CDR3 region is CASSRRGGNTDTQYF. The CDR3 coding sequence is TGTGCCAGCAGCAGAAGGGGGGGCAACACAGATACGCAGTATTTT.

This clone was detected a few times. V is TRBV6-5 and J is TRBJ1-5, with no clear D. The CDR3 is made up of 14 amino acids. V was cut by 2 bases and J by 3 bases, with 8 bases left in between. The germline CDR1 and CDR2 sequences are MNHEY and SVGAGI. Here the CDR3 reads CASSYAVTNQPQHF. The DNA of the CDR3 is TGTGCCAGCAGTTACGCGGTTACCAATCAGCCCCAGCATTTT.

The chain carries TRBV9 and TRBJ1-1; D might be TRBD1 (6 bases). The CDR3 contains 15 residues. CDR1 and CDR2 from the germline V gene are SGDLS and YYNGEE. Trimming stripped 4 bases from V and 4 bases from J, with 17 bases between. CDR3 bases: TGTGCCAGCAGCCCCCCGACAGGTAGGGTCACTGAAGCTTTCTTT. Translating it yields CASSPPTGRVTEAFF.

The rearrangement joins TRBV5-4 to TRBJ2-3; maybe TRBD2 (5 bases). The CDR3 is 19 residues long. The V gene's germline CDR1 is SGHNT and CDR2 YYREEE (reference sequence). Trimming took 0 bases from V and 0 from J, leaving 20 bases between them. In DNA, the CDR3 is TGTGCCAGCAGCTTGGATCCTGGCGGACGGGGAAGTAGCACAGATACGCAGTATTTT. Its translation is CASSLDPGGRGSSTDTQYF.

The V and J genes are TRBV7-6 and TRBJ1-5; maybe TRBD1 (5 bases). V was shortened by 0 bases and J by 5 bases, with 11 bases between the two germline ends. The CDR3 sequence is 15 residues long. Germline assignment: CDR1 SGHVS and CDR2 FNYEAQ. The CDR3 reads CASSLAWGGDQPQHF. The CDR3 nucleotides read TGTGCCAGCAGCTTAGCGTGGGGGGGAGATCAGCCCCAGCATTTT.

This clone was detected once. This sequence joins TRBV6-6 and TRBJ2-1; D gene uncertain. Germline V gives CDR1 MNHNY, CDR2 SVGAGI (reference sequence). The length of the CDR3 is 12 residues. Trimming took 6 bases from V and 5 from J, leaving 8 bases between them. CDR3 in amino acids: CASRRGDNEQFF. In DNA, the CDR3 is TGTGCCAGCAGGAGAGGAGACAATGAGCAGTTCTTC.

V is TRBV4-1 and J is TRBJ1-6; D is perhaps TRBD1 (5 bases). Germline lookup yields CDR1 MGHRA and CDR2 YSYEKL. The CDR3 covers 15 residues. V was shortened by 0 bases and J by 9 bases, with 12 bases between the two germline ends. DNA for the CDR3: TGCGCCAGCAGCCAAGAGGGGGGGGGAAGTTCACCCCTCCACTTT. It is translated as CASSQEGGGSSPLHF.

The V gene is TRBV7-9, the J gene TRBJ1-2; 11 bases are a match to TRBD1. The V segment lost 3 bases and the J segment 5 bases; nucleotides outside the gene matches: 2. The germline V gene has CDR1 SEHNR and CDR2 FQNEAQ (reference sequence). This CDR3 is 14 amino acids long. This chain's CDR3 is CASSLGTGGYGYTF. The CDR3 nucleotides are TGTGCCAGCAGCTTGGGGACAGGGGGATATGGCTACACCTTC.

The CDR3 sequence is CATSDLLPDRGLSDYTF. Here the CDR3 DNA reads TGTGCCACCAGTGATTTGCTGCCCGACAGGGGGTTATCGGACTACACCTTC. V gene TRBV24-1 combines with J gene TRBJ1-2; 9 bases match TRBD1. The CDR3 length is 17 residues. V shed 0 bases, J shed 10 bases, and the junction held 14 bases outside the gene matches. Per the germline V gene, CDR1 is KGHDR and CDR2 is SFDVKD.

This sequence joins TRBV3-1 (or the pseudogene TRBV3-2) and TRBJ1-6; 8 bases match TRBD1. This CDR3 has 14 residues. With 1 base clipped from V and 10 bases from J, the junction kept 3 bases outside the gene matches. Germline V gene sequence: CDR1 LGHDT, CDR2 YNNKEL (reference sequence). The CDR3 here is CASSQGQGMSPLHF. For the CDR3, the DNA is TGTGCCAGCAGCCAAGGACAGGGGATGTCACCCCTCCACTTT.

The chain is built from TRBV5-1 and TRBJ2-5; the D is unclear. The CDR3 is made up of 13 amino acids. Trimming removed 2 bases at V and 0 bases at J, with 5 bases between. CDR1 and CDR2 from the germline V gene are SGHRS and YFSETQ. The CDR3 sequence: CASSLSYQETQYF. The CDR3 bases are TGCGCCAGCAGCTTATCCTACCAAGAGACCCAGTACTTC.

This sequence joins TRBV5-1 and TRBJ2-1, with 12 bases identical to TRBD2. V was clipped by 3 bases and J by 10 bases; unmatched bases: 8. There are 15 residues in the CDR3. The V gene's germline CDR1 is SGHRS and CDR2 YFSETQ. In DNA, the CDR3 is TGCGCCAGCAGCTCTAGCGGGGGGGAGGAATTAGAGCAGTTCTTC. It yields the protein CASSSSGGEELEQFF.

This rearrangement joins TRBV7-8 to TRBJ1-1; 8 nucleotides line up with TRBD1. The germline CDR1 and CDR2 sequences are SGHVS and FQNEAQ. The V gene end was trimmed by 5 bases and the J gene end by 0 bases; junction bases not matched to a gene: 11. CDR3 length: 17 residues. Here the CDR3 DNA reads TGTGCCAGCAGCAGATTCCGGACAGGGAGACTGAACACTGAAGCTTTCTTT. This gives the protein CASSRFRTGRLNTEAFF. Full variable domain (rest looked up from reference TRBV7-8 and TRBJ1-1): GAGVSQSPRYKVAKRGQDVALRCDPISGHVSLFWYQQALGQGPEFLTYFQNEAQLDKSGLPSDRFFAERPEGSVSTLKIQRTQQEDSAVYLCASSRFRTGRLNTEAFFGQGTRLTVV.

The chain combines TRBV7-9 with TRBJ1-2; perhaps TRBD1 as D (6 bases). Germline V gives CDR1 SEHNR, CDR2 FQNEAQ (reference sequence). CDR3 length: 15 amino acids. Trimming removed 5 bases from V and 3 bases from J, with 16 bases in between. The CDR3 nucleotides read TGTGCCAGCAGCCACGGTCAGGGGATAGACTATGGCTACACCTTC. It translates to CASSHGQGIDYGYTF.

This chain's CDR3 is CATSDLGTGNTETQYF. As DNA, the CDR3 is TGTGCCACCAGTGATTTAGGGACAGGGAATACGGAGACCCAGTACTTC. The chain employs TRBV24-1 and TRBJ2-5; 9 bases map to TRBD1. Germline values: CDR1 KGHDR, CDR2 SFDVKD. V dropped 1 base and J dropped 5; count of bases not matched to a gene: 7. The CDR3 runs to 16 residues.

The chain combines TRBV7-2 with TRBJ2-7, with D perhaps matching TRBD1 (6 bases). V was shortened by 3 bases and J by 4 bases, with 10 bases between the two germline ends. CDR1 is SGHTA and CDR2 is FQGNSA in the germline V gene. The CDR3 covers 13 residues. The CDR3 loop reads CASSFRGSYEQYF. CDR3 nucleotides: TGTGCCAGCAGCTTTAGGGGGAGTTACGAGCAGTACTTC.

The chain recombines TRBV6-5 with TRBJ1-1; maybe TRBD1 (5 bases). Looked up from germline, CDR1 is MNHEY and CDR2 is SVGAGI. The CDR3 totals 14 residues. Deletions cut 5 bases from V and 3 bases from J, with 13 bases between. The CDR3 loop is CASSLQWGDTEAFF. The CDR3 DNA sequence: TGTGCCAGCAGTCTCCAATGGGGCGACACTGAAGCTTTCTTT.

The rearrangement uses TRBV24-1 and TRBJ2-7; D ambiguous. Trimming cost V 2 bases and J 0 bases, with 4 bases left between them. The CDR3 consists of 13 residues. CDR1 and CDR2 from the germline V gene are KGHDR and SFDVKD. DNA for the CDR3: TGTGCCACCAGTGATTCCTCCTCCTACGAGCAGTACTTC. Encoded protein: CATSDSSSYEQYF.

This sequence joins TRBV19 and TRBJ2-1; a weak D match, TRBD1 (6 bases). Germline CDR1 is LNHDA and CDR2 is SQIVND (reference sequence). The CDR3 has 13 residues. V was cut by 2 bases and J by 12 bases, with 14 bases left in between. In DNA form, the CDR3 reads TGTGCCAGTAGTATAACTCCGACAGGTCTGCAGTTCTTC. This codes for CASSITPTGLQFF.

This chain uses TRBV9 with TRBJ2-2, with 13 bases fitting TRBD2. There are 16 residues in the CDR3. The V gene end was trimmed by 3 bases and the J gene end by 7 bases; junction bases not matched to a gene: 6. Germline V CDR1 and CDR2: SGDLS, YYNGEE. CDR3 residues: CASSAGLAGASGELFF. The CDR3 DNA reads TGTGCCAGCAGCGCCGGACTAGCGGGGGCAAGCGGGGAGCTGTTTTTT.

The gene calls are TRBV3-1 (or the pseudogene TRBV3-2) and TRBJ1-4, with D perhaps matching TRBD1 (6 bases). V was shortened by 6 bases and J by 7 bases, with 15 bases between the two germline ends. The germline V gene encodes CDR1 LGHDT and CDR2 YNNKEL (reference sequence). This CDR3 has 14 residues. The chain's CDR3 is CASRAQGKGEKLFF. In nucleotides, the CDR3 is TGTGCCAGCAGGGCACAGGGTAAGGGTGAAAAACTGTTTTTT.

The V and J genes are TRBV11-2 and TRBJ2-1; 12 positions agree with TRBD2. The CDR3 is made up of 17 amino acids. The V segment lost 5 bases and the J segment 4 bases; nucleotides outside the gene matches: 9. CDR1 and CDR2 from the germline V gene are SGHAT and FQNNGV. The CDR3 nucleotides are TGTGCCAGCAGCGCCAGACTAGCGGGGGCCCCTTACAATGAGCAGTTCTTC. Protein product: CASSARLAGAPYNEQFF.

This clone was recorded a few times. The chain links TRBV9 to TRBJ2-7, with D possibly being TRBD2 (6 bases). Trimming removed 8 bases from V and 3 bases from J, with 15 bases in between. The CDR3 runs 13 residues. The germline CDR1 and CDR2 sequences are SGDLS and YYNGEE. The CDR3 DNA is TGTGCCAGGGGGCGGGGCAGGGTCTACGAGCAGTACTTC. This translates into CARGRGRVYEQYF.

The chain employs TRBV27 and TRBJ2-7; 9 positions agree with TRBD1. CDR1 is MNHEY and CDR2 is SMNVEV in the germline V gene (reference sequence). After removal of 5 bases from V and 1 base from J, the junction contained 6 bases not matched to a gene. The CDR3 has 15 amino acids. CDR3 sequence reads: CASSKQGAKSYEQYV. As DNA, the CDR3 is TGTGCCAGCAGTAAACAGGGGGCGAAGTCCTACGAGCAGTACGTC.

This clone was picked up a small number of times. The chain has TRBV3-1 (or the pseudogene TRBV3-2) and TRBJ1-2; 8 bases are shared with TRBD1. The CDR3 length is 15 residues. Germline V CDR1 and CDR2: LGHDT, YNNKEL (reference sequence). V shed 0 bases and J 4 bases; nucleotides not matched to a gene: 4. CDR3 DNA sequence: TGTGCCAGCAGCCAAGATACGACAGGGGTCTATGGCTACACCTTC. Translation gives CASSQDTTGVYGYTF.